This T cell receptor (beta chain) was found in a study of monozygotic twins with inflammatory bowel disease. Study conclusions and caveats: On the inverse Simpson index, IBD patients scored lower for TCRbeta diversity than healthy co-twins.

Per the germline V gene, CDR1 is LNHDA and CDR2 is SQIVND (reference sequence). The CDR3 has 12 residues. Details on this clonotype: What it binds is unknown.

TCRdb re-called the 5' RACE reads; every CDR3 protein appears as one record, without DNA. This sample's table reports roughly 150,000 distinct CDR3 sequences. The chain has TRBV19 and TRBJ2-5. The sample comprised blood. The source of this sequence is a human donor with ulcerative colitis or Crohn's disease, or a healthy co-twin of an affected twin (not recorded which). CDR3 residues: CASGPAQETQYF.